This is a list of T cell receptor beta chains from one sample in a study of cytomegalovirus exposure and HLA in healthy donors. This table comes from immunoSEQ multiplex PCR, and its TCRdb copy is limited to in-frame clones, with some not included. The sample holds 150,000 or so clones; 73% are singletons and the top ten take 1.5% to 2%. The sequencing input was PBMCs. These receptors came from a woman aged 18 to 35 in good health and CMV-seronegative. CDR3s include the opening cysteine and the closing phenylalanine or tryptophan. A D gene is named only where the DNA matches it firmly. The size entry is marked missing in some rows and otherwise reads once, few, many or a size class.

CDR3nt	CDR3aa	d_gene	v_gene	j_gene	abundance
TGTGCCAGCAGCTCGGGACAGGGGGCTCCACTGGCCCACTTT	CASSSGQGAPLAHF	TRBD1	TRBV7-2	TRBJ1-6	NA
TGTGCCATCAGTGACGGGGAATTGAACAATCAGCCCCAGCATTTT	CAISDGELNNQPQHF	NA	TRBV10-3	TRBJ1-5	NA
TGTGCCAGCAGCTCTCGGGGGAGGGGAACTGAAGCTTTCTTT	CASSSRGRGTEAFF	NA	TRBV5-4	TRBJ1-1	NA
TGTGCCTGGAGGGGACAGAGAGTGACCCAGTACTTC	CAWRGQRVTQYF	TRBD1	TRBV30	TRBJ2-5	NA
TGTTCCAGCAGCTTAGACGTAGCGGGGGGGGAACGCATTTACAATGAGCAGTTCTTC	CSSSLDVAGGERIYNEQFF	TRBD2	TRBV7-9	TRBJ2-1	NA
TGCGCCAGCAGCTTCCTATCTGGGGCCAACGTCCTGACTTTC	CASSFLSGANVLTF	NA	TRBV5-1	TRBJ2-6	few
TGTGCCAGCTCACCGACGATTTCGGACAGAGACAATGAGCAGTTCTTC	CASSPTISDRDNEQFF	NA	TRBV18	TRBJ2-1	NA
TGTGCTAGTGGTTTTTCGGACTCCCGGAACACCGGGGAGCTGTTTTTT	CASGFSDSRNTGELFF	NA	TRBV12-5	TRBJ2-2	NA
TGTGCCAGCAGCGCTAGACAGGATAATTCACCCCTCCACTTT	CASSARQDNSPLHF	NA	TRBV2	TRBJ1-6	NA
TGTGCCAGCAGCGAGGGAACAGGGTTAAGCAATCAGCCCCAGCATTTT	CASSEGTGLSNQPQHF	NA	TRBV5-6	TRBJ1-5	once
TGCAGCGTAGGGACAGGGGAAGCTTTCTTT	CSVGTGEAFF	TRBD1	TRBV29-1	TRBJ1-1	NA
TGTGCCAGCAGCGAGGCGGTGAACACTGAAGCTTTCTTT	CASSEAVNTEAFF	NA	TRBV9	TRBJ1-1	once
TGTGCCAGCAGTGACAACAGGGGACAGGGAGGCCATCAGCCCCAGCATTTT	CASSDNRGQGGHQPQHF	TRBD1	TRBV6-1	TRBJ1-5	NA
TGTGCCAGCAGTGAATATCGAGGCGGAGCAAATGAAAAACTGTTTTTT	CASSEYRGGANEKLFF	NA	TRBV25-1	TRBJ1-4	NA
TGTGCCAGCAGCGTAGGAGGACGGGGGGCAGATACGCAGTATTTT	CASSVGGRGADTQYF	TRBD2	TRBV9	TRBJ2-3	once
TGCAGCTCGTTGCGGACTAGCGCCTATGAGCAGTTCTTC	CSSLRTSAYEQFF	TRBD2	TRBV29-1	TRBJ2-1	few
TGCGCCAGCAGCCAAGGAGGTTCGACGAACACCGGGGAGCTGTTTTTT	CASSQGGSTNTGELFF	NA	TRBV4-3	TRBJ2-2	once
TGTGCCAGCAGGGGACTCGGACAGGGCCACACTGAAGCTTTCTTT	CASRGLGQGHTEAFF	TRBD1	TRBV6-5	TRBJ1-1	NA
TGTGCCAGCAGCTTGGACAGAGGACCCGAAGCTTTCTTT	CASSLDRGPEAFF	NA	TRBV11-3	TRBJ1-1	NA
TGTGCCAGCAGTTCACAGGGGATCAGCTCCTACGAGCAGTACTTC	CASSSQGISSYEQYF	TRBD1	TRBV28	TRBJ2-7	NA
TGCGCCAGCAGCGCCCAGGGACAGGGAAACATTCAGTACTTC	CASSAQGQGNIQYF	TRBD1	TRBV5-1	TRBJ2-4	NA
TGTGCCAGCAGTGAAGGTGACAGGGGGAATGAAAAACTGTTTTTT	CASSEGDRGNEKLFF	TRBD1	TRBV2	TRBJ1-4	NA
TGTGCCAGCAGCTTGGGCGGACTAGCGGAGAACCAAGAGACCCAGTACTTC	CASSLGGLAENQETQYF	TRBD2	TRBV5-4	TRBJ2-5	NA
TGTGCCAGCAGCCCCACAGGGGGGATTTCTGGAAACACCATATATTTT	CASSPTGGISGNTIYF	TRBD1	TRBV5-4	TRBJ1-3	NA
TGCGCCAGCAGTGAGTCGGGCACCTGCTCTGGAAACACCATATATTTT	CASSESGTCSGNTIYF	NA	TRBV10-1	TRBJ1-3	NA
TGCGCCAGCAGGTTGGGACAGGGGGCCCCCTATAACTATGGCTACACCTTC	CASRLGQGAPYNYGYTF	TRBD1	TRBV5-1	TRBJ1-2	NA
TGTGCCAGCAGTTACTCACTTTTCACAGATACGCAGTATTTT	CASSYSLFTDTQYF	NA	TRBV6-5	TRBJ2-3	few
TGTGCCAGCGCCGTCCACCTCGGGTCGACTTACACCGGGGAGCTGTTTTTT	CASAVHLGSTYTGELFF	NA	TRBV27	TRBJ2-2	NA
TGTGCCAGCAGTGAAGTAAGGCAGGGGGAAGATACGCAGTATTTT	CASSEVRQGEDTQYF	TRBD1	TRBV2	TRBJ2-3	NA
TGTGCCAGCAGTTACTCCGGGACAGGGGTTGACGAGCAGTACTTC	CASSYSGTGVDEQYF	TRBD1	TRBV6-6	TRBJ2-7	NA
TGCGCCAGCAGCCCCCGAATAGCGGGAGGCAATGAGCAGTTCTTC	CASSPRIAGGNEQFF	TRBD2	TRBV5-1	TRBJ2-1	NA
TGTGCCAGCTCTGGCTTTTGGTCTGGGGCCAACGTCCTGACTTTC	CASSGFWSGANVLTF	NA	TRBV2	TRBJ2-6	few
TGTGCCAGCAGCCGGGGACTAGCGGAATACAATGAGCAGTTCTTC	CASSRGLAEYNEQFF	TRBD2	TRBV11-2	TRBJ2-1	NA
TGTGCCAGCAGTTTAGAGGGATCTCCTTCTTATGGCTACACCTTC	CASSLEGSPSYGYTF	NA	TRBV28	TRBJ1-2	NA
TGTGCCAGCAGCCAATCGGTCCGGACAGGGAGGAAGAATGAAAAACTGTTTTTT	CASSQSVRTGRKNEKLFF	TRBD1	TRBV14	TRBJ1-4	NA
TGTGCCAGCACCGGGGGTTGGGCCACTGAAGCTTTCTTT	CASTGGWATEAFF	NA	TRBV2	TRBJ1-1	once
TGTGCCAGCAGTTTACGGCAGGGGATGGATACGCAGTATTTT	CASSLRQGMDTQYF	NA	TRBV27	TRBJ2-3	NA
TGTGCCAGCGAACAGAACTGGAACACTGAAGCTTTCTTT	CASEQNWNTEAFF	NA	TRBV5-6	TRBJ1-1	once
TGTGCCAGCAGTATAGATAGGGCGGGAGATACGCAGTATTTT	CASSIDRAGDTQYF	NA	TRBV11-3	TRBJ2-3	NA
TGTGCCAGCAGTCTGGGACAGGGGCGCGGGACTAATGAAAAACTGTTTTTT	CASSLGQGRGTNEKLFF	TRBD1	TRBV28	TRBJ1-4	NA
TGTGCCAGCAGTCCGGGACAGGCGGGGTATGGCTACACCTTC	CASSPGQAGYGYTF	TRBD1	TRBV6-5	TRBJ1-2	NA
TGTGCCAGCAGCTTACCAAGCGGGGGCCGGAATGAGCAGTTCTTC	CASSLPSGGRNEQFF	TRBD2	TRBV7-8	TRBJ2-1	NA
TGCGCCAGCAGCTTGGCCCTAGCGGACAATGAGCAGTTCTTC	CASSLALADNEQFF	TRBD2	TRBV5-1	TRBJ2-1	few
TGTGCCAGCATTGCTGCGGGGGGAGGGTACGAGCAGTACTTC	CASIAAGGGYEQYF	TRBD2	TRBV28	TRBJ2-7	NA
TGTGCCAGCAGCCAAGGGACTAGCGGGGGGGCAGAGACCCAGTACTTC	CASSQGTSGGAETQYF	TRBD2	TRBV4-2	TRBJ2-5	large